This TCR beta chain was sequenced during a study of T cells in localized non-small cell lung cancer. This CDR3 is 16 amino acids long. Trimming took 0 bases from V and 2 from J, leaving 12 bases between them. Germline loops: CDR1 SGHRS, CDR2 YFSETQ. The assay was immunoSEQ multiplex PCR, and TCRdb's table has in-frame clones only and misses some. The data contain about 27,000 clones, roughly nine tenths of them seen just once; the ten biggest clones take up roughly 13%. The rearrangement uses TRBV5-1 and TRBJ2-1; D is perhaps TRBD2 (5 bases). The sequence came from a female donor at least 60 years old with stage II squamous cell lung carcinoma. The material was peripheral blood, obtained before any cancer treatment. CDR3 DNA sequence: TGCGCCAGCAGCTTGGAATCGAGGGAGCCCTACAATGAGCAGTTCTTC. Protein sequence: CASSLESREPYNEQFF.